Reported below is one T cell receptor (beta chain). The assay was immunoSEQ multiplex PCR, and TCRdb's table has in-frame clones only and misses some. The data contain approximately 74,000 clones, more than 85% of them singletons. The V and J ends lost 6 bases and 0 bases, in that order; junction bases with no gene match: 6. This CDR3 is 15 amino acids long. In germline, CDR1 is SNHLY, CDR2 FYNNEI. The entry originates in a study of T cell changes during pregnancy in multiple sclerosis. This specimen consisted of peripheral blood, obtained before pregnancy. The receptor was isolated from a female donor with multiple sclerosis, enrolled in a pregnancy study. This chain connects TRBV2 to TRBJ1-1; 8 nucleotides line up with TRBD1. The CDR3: CASRPGQGMNTEAFF. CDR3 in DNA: TGTGCCAGCAGGCCCGGACAGGGTATGAACACTGAAGCTTTCTTT.